These T cell receptor beta chains were read from a single sample in a study of cytomegalovirus exposure and HLA in healthy donors. Assay: immunoSEQ multiplex PCR; the TCRdb copy retains only in-frame clones and omits some. The table has 100,000 to 150,000 clones, approximately 70% seen once. Sequencing used PBMCs. All receptors derive from a man aged 60 to 69 in good health and CMV-seropositive. The CDR3 runs from the conserved cysteine through the conserved F or W. D genes are given only for firm matches. Not every row has a clone size; where given, it reads once, few, many or a size class.

>.|13|.|TRBV2|TRBJ1-1
CASKMGENTEAFF
TGTGCCAGCAAAATGGGAGAGAACACTGAAGCTTTCTTT
>.|14|.|TRBV5-1|TRBJ2-7
CASSLGGGSYEQYF
TGCGCCAGCAGCTTGGGAGGGGGCTCCTACGAGCAGTACTTC
>.|11|.|TRBV2|TRBJ2-2
CASSYTGELFF
TGTGCCAGCAGCTACACCGGGGAGCTGTTTTTT
>.|13|few|TRBV6-1|TRBJ1-1
CASRKLEDTEAFF
TGTGCCAGCAGGAAACTGGAGGACACTGAAGCTTTCTTT
>.|11|.|TRBV20-1|TRBJ2-7
CSAPRAGEQYF
TGCAGTGCGCCCAGGGCGGGGGAGCAGTACTTC
>TRBD1|14|few|TRBV7-3|TRBJ1-2
CASSPGQGNYGYTF
TGTGCCAGCAGCCCGGGACAGGGGAACTATGGCTACACCTTC
>.|14|.|TRBV14|TRBJ2-3
CASSHRRGGYTQYF
TGTGCCAGCAGCCACCGCCGCGGGGGCTATACGCAGTATTTT
>.|15|.|TRBV9|TRBJ1-1
CASTKEGGIGTEAFF
TGTGCCAGCACCAAGGAGGGGGGGATAGGAACTGAAGCTTTCTTT
>TRBD2|17|.|TRBV19|TRBJ2-5
CASSIDLASGGGETQYF
TGTGCCAGTAGTATAGATTTGGCTAGCGGGGGGGGAGAGACCCAGTACTTC
>TRBD1|11|.|TRBV20-1|TRBJ2-5
CSATAGGMQYF
TGCAGTGCTACCGCAGGGGGTATGCAGTACTTC
>TRBD1|14|.|TRBV9|TRBJ1-4
CASSVGQGDEKLFF
TGTGCCAGCAGCGTAGGACAGGGTGACGAAAAACTGTTTTTT
>TRBD1|13|.|TRBV6-1|TRBJ1-6
CAIQTGTRSPLHF
TGTGCCATTCAGACAGGGACGAGGTCACCCCTCCACTTT
>.|15|.|TRBV15|TRBJ1-5
CATSRGVLSNQPQHF
TGTGCCACCAGCAGAGGGGTACTAAGCAATCAGCCCCAGCATTTT
>TRBD1|14|once|TRBV2|TRBJ2-1
CASSHRGSVREQFF
TGTGCCAGCAGTCACAGGGGGTCAGTGCGGGAGCAGTTCTTC
>.|14|.|TRBV15|TRBJ1-4
CATSRDLLIEKLFF
TGTGCCACCAGCAGAGATCTCCTTATTGAAAAACTGTTTTTT
>TRBD1|11|.|TRBV4-1|TRBJ1-3
CASGQGYTIYF
TGCGCCAGCGGACAGGGTTACACCATATATTTT
>.|14|once|TRBV11-2|TRBJ1-1
CASSWGLVNTEAFF
TGTGCCAGCAGCTGGGGACTGGTGAACACTGAAGCTTTCTTT
>.|16|.|TRBV6-9|TRBJ2-7
CASPSERTVLTYEQYF
TGTGCCAGCCCATCTGAAAGGACAGTACTCACCTACGAGCAGTACTTC
>TRBD1|17|.|TRBV2|TRBJ1-5
CASSGPQGAFSNQPQHF
TGTGCCAGCAGTGGACCACAGGGGGCGTTCAGCAATCAGCCCCAGCATTTT
>TRBD1|13|.|TRBV5-1|TRBJ2-5
CASGQGEQETQYF
TGCGCCAGTGGACAGGGCGAACAAGAGACCCAGTACTTC
>.|17|.|TRBV5-1|TRBJ1-1
CASSPPRVTPTNTEAFF
TGCGCCAGCAGCCCCCCGAGGGTGACCCCCACGAACACTGAAGCTTTCTTT
>TRBD1|14|.|TRBV6-5|TRBJ1-2
CASSYDRAPYGYTF
TGTGCCAGCAGTTACGACAGGGCCCCCTATGGCTACACCTTC
>.|13|.|TRBV29-1|TRBJ1-1
CSVEWTRGTEAFF
TGCAGCGTTGAATGGACCCGGGGCACTGAAGCTTTCTTT
>TRBD1|14|few|TRBV6-5|TRBJ1-2
CASSYSNRGEDYTF
TGTGCCAGCAGTTACTCGAACAGGGGCGAGGACTACACCTTC
>TRBD1|15|.|TRBV28|TRBJ1-2
CASRTPGQGNYGYTF
TGTGCCAGCAGGACCCCGGGACAGGGAAACTATGGCTACACCTTC
>.|16|few|TRBV9|TRBJ1-4
CASSPRIVATNEKLFF
TGTGCCAGCAGCCCGAGAATTGTCGCCACTAATGAAAAACTGTTTTTT
>TRBD2|14|few|TRBV2|TRBJ2-2
CASSEAGGAGELFF
TGTGCCAGCAGTGAAGCCGGGGGGGCCGGGGAGCTGTTTTTT
>.|14|.|TRBV5-1|TRBJ2-7
CASSTDGGLDEQYF
TGCGCCAGCAGTACGGATGGGGGCCTAGACGAGCAGTACTTC
>.|14|.|TRBV11-3|TRBJ1-6
CASSPQGGNSPLHF
TGTGCCAGCAGTCCACAGGGTGGTAATTCACCCCTCCACTTT
>.|14|few|TRBV28|TRBJ1-2
CASRVGPEYYGYTF
TGTGCCAGCAGGGTGGGCCCGGAATACTATGGCTACACCTTC